Listed below are T cell receptor beta chains from one sample, sequenced in a study of Ad26.COV2.S vaccination and SARS-CoV-2 variants. The repertoire was sequenced with immunoSEQ multiplex PCR; TCRdb's copy has only in-frame clones and lacks some. The sample contains over 350,000 clones, approximately 90% of which appear only once. The input for sequencing was peripheral blood, taken in a trial of Ad26.COV2.S vaccine versus placebo. The receptors here all came from a person between 18 and 65 years old who received the Ad26.COV2.S COVID-19 vaccine or a placebo. Both conserved end residues are part of each CDR3. Each record gives: J gene, V gene, clone size, CDR3 length, D gene, CDR3 protein, CDR3 DNA. D genes are given only for firm matches. Size tells how often a clone was seen (once, few, many) or the class of an expanded clone, and some rows leave it out.

TRBJ2-7,TRBV7-9,few,14,.,CASSFGGGPYEQYF,TGTGCCAGCAGCTTCGGAGGGGGACCCTACGAGCAGTACTTC
TRBJ2-5,TRBV11-1,.,15,.,CASSSNGYTQETQYF,TGTGCCAGCAGCTCAAATGGGTACACTCAAGAGACCCAGTACTTC
TRBJ2-7,TRBV6-1,.,15,.,CASSEEPSLSYEQYF,TGTGCCAGCAGTGAAGAGCCGTCCCTCTCCTACGAGCAGTACTTC
TRBJ2-2,TRBV9,.,15,.,CASSVARGLTGELFF,TGTGCCAGCAGCGTAGCACGGGGACTTACCGGGGAGCTGTTTTTT
TRBJ1-6,TRBV5-5,.,13,.,CASVGSYNSPLHF,TGTGCCAGCGTGGGGTCCTATAATTCACCCCTCCACTTT
TRBJ2-5,TRBV25-1,.,15,.,CASSESGAVQETQYF,TGTGCCAGCAGTGAATCGGGAGCGGTCCAAGAGACCCAGTACTTC
TRBJ1-2,TRBV3-1/TRBV3-2,.,14,.,CASSQEDGIYGYTF,TGTGCCAGCAGCCAAGAAGACGGTATCTATGGCTACACCTTC
TRBJ1-6,TRBV2,.,15,TRBD1,CASSWTGPDNSPLHF,TGTGCCAGCAGTTGGACAGGCCCCGATAATTCACCCCTCCACTTT
TRBJ1-2,TRBV7-9,.,12,TRBD1,CASRRDSGGYTF,TGTGCCAGCAGGCGGGACAGCGGCGGCTACACCTTC
TRBJ2-7,TRBV11-2,.,14,.,CASSLERRTYEQYF,TGTGCCAGCAGCTTAGAGCGTCGGACCTACGAGCAGTACTTC
TRBJ1-5,TRBV7-2,.,15,.,CASSSSAGGFQPQHF,TGTGCCAGCAGCTCGTCGGCGGGGGGGTTTCAGCCCCAGCATTTT
TRBJ2-5,TRBV5-8,.,15,TRBD1,CASTYGTGGRETQYF,TGTGCCAGCACCTACGGGACAGGGGGCAGAGAGACCCAGTACTTC
TRBJ2-7,TRBV6-5,.,14,TRBD2,CASSYGRGAYEQYF,TGTGCCAGCAGTTATGGACGGGGGGCCTACGAGCAGTACTTC
TRBJ1-2,TRBV11-2,.,17,TRBD1,CASSGNALSDRGHGYTF,TGTGCCAGCAGCGGCAACGCGCTCTCGGACAGGGGGCATGGCTACACCTTC
TRBJ1-2,TRBV19,once,12,TRBD1,CASTRQGYGYTF,TGTGCCAGCACGAGACAGGGCTATGGCTACACCTTC
TRBJ2-1,TRBV5-1,.,14,TRBD2,CASAGGTSYNEQFF,TGCGCCAGTGCCGGGGGGACCTCTTACAATGAGCAGTTCTTC
TRBJ2-2,TRBV3-1/TRBV3-2,once,12,.,CASSHRVGELFF,TGTGCCAGCAGTCACAGGGTAGGGGAGCTGTTTTTT
TRBJ2-1,TRBV7-8,once,12,.,CASSPRRSEQFF,TGTGCCAGCAGCCCACGGAGGTCTGAGCAGTTCTTC
TRBJ2-5,TRBV5-1,.,13,.,CASSLGRRETQYF,TGCGCCAGCAGCTTGGGACGGCGAGAGACCCAGTACTTC
TRBJ2-7,TRBV3-1/TRBV3-2,.,17,TRBD1,CASSQDIGDRGVDEQYF,TGTGCCAGCAGCCAAGATATTGGGGACAGGGGCGTCGACGAGCAGTACTTC
TRBJ2-3,TRBV9,.,14,.,CASSAPGGADTQYF,TGTGCCAGCAGCGCCCCCGGGGGCGCAGATACGCAGTATTTT
TRBJ2-5,TRBV19,.,12,.,CASSMGQETQYF,TGTGCCAGTAGTATGGGGCAAGAGACCCAGTACTTC
TRBJ2-1,TRBV29-1,.,14,TRBD2,CSVAGGVRFNEQFF,TGCAGCGTTGCCGGGGGGGTGAGGTTCAATGAGCAGTTCTTC
TRBJ2-1,TRBV6-6,.,14,.,CASKAAAAFNEQFF,TGTGCCAGCAAGGCCGCAGCCGCCTTTAATGAGCAGTTCTTC
TRBJ2-3,TRBV29-1,.,14,.,CSVGTNRPTDTQYF,TGCAGCGTTGGGACAAATAGGCCCACAGATACGCAGTATTTT
TRBJ1-1,TRBV7-9,.,16,TRBD1,CASSLWHRGKVTEAFF,TGTGCCAGCAGCTTATGGCACAGGGGAAAGGTTACTGAAGCTTTCTTT
TRBJ2-7,TRBV19,.,13,.,CASSIPSSYEQYF,TGTGCCAGTAGTATACCGAGCTCCTACGAGCAGTACTTC
TRBJ1-4,TRBV3-1/TRBV3-2,.,14,.,CASSQGRINEKLFF,TGTGCCAGCAGCCAAGGCAGAATTAATGAAAAACTGTTTTTT
TRBJ1-2,TRBV7-2,few,15,TRBD1,CASSSWTGSNYGYTF,TGTGCCAGCAGCTCGTGGACAGGCTCCAACTATGGCTACACCTTC
TRBJ2-5,TRBV15,.,14,.,CATSRSGTGETQYF,TGTGCCACCAGCAGGTCGGGGACGGGAGAGACCCAGTACTTC
TRBJ1-5,TRBV6-1,.,16,.,CASSEIWSPSNQPQHF,TGTGCCAGCAGTGAAATATGGTCTCCGAGCAATCAGCCCCAGCATTTT
TRBJ1-1,TRBV11-2,.,14,.,CASSMGGGWTEAFF,TGTGCCAGCAGCATGGGCGGGGGGTGGACTGAAGCTTTCTTT
TRBJ1-1,TRBV5-8,once,14,TRBD1,CASSFRDRGTEAFF,TGTGCCAGCAGCTTCCGGGACAGAGGGACTGAAGCTTTCTTT
TRBJ2-5,TRBV6-6,.,16,TRBD2,CATVPPNGGAGETQYF,TGTGCCACCGTACCCCCCAACGGGGGGGCCGGAGAGACCCAGTACTTC
TRBJ1-1,TRBV12-3/TRBV12-4,.,12,.,CASSFEAPQAFF,TGTGCCAGCAGTTTTGAGGCCCCACAGGCTTTCTTT
TRBJ2-3,TRBV18,.,16,TRBD2,CASSRGTSGSTDTQYF,TGTGCCAGCTCCCGGGGGACTAGCGGAAGCACAGATACGCAGTATTTT
TRBJ2-5,TRBV11-3,.,13,.,CASSLSQQETQYF,TGTGCCAGCAGCTTGTCCCAGCAAGAGACCCAGTACTTC
TRBJ2-1,TRBV7-6,.,14,.,CASSLSGPHNEQFF,TGTGCCAGCAGCTTGTCGGGCCCCCACAATGAGCAGTTCTTC
TRBJ2-5,TRBV24-1,.,15,TRBD1,CATSDRDRASETQYF,TGTGCCACCAGTGATCGGGACAGGGCATCAGAGACCCAGTACTTC
TRBJ1-1,TRBV5-4,.,14,TRBD1,CASSSDRGGTEAFF,TGTGCCAGCAGCTCAGACAGGGGGGGAACTGAAGCTTTCTTT
TRBJ1-1,TRBV5-1,.,18,TRBD1,CASSFRKRQGGMNTEAFF,TGCGCCAGCAGCTTCAGAAAAAGACAGGGGGGAATGAACACTGAAGCTTTCTTT
TRBJ2-3,TRBV5-1,.,13,.,CASSNTSTDTQYF,TGCGCCAGCAGCAATACTAGCACAGATACGCAGTATTTT